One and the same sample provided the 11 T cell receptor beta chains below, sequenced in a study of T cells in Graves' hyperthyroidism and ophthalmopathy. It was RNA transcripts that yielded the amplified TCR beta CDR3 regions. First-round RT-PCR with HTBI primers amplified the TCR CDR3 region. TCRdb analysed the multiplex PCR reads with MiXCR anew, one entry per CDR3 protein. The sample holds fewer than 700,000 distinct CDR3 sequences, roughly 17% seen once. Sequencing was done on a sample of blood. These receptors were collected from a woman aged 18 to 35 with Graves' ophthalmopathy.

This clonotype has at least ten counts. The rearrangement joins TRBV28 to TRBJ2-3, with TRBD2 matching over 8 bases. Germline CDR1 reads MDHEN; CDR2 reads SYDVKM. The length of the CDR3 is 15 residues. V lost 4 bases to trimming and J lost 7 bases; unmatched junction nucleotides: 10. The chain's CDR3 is CASSSQSGRRHTQYF. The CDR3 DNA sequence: TGTGCCAGCAGTTCCCAAAGCGGGAGACGTCATACGCAGTATTTT.

As DNA, the CDR3 is TGCGCCAGCAGTGAGTGGGATAGCGGGAGCACAGATACGCAGTATTTT. It codes for CASSEWDSGSTDTQYF. The chain joins TRBV10-2 to TRBJ2-3; TRBD2 matches at 7 bases. The CDR3 is 16 residues long. CDR1 is WSHSY, CDR2 SAAADI, per germline. V was clipped by 1 base and J by 0 bases; unmatched bases: 4.

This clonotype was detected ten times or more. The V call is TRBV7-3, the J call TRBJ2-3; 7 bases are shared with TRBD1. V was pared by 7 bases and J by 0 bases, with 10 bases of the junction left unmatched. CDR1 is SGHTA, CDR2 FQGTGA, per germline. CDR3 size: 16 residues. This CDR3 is CASTVGTDISTDTQYF. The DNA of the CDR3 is TGTGCCAGCACTGTTGGGACAGACATTAGCACAGATACGCAGTATTTT.

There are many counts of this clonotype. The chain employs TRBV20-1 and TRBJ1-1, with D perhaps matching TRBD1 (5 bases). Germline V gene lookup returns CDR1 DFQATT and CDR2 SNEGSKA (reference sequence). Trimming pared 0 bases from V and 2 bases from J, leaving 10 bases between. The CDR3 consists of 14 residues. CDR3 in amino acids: CSARDPDSNTEAFF. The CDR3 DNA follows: TGCAGTGCTAGAGATCCAGACAGTAACACTGAAGCTTTCTTT.

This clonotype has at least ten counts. This CDR3 reads CASSDWADLNYGYTF. The DNA of the CDR3 is TGCGCCAGCAGTGATTGGGCTGATCTTAACTATGGCTACACCTTC. V is TRBV10-2 and J is TRBJ1-2; no definite D call. Between the trimmed V and J ends, which lost 3 bases and 1 base, there was a span of 12 bases. Germline V gene sequence: CDR1 WSHSY, CDR2 SAAADI. The CDR3 contains 15 residues.

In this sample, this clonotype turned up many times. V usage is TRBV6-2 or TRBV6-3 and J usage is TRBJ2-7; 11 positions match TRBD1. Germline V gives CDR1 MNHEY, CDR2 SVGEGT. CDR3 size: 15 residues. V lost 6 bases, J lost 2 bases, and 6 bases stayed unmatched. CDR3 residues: CASRLGTGGAYEQYF. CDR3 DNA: TGTGCCAGCAGATTAGGGACAGGGGGAGCCTACGAGCAGTACTTC.

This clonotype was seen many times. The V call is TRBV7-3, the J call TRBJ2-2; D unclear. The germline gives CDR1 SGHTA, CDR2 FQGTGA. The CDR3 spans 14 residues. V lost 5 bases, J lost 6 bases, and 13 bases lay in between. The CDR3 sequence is CASSLLPTPGELFF. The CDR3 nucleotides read TGTGCCAGCAGCCTCCTACCGACTCCCGGGGAGCTGTTTTTT.

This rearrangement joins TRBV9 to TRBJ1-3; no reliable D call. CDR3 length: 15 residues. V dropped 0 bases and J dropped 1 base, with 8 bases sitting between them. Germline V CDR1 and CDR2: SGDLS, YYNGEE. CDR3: CASSVAVQSGNTIYF. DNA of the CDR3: TGTGCCAGCAGCGTAGCGGTACAATCTGGAAACACCATATATTTT. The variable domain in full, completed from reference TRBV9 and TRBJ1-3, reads DSGVTQTPKHLITATGQRVTLRCSPRSGDLSVYWYQQSLDQGLQFLIQYYNGEERAKGNILERFSAQQFPDLHSELNLSSLELGDSALYFCASSVAVQSGNTIYFGEGSWLTVV.

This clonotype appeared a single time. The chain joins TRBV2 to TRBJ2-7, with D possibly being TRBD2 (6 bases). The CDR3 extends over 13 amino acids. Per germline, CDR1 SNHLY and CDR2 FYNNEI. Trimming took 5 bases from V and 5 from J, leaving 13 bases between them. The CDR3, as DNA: TGTGCCAGCAGTCGGGACTTCCGTCACGAGCAGTACTTC. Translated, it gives CASSRDFRHEQYF. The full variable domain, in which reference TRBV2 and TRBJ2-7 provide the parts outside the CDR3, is EPEVTQTPSHQVTQMGQEVILRCVPISNHLYFYWYRQILGQKVEFLVSFYNNEISEKSEIFDDQFSVERPDGSNFTLKIRSTKLEDSAMYFCASSRDFRHEQYFGPGTRLTVT.

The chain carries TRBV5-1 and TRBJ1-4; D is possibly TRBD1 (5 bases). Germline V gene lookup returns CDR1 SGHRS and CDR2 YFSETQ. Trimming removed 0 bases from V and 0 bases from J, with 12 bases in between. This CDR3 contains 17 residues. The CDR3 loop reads CASSLARDGATNEKLFF. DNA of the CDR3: TGCGCCAGCAGCTTGGCACGGGACGGTGCAACTAATGAAAAACTGTTTTTT.

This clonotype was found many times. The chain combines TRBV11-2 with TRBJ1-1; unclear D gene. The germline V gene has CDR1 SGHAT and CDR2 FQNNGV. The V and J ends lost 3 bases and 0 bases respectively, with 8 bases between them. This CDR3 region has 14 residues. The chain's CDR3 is CASSFIGMNTEAFF. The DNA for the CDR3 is TGTGCCAGCAGCTTCATCGGGATGAACACTGAAGCTTTCTTT.